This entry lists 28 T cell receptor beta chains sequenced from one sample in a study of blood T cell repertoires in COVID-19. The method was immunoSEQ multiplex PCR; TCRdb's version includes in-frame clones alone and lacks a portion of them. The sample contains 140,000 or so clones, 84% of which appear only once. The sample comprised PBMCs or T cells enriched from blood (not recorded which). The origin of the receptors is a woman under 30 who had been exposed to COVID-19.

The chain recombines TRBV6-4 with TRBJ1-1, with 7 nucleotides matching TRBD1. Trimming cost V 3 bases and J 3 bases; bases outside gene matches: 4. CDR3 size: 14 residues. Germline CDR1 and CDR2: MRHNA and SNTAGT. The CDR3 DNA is TGTGCCAGCAGTGAAGGGGGCGAGGACACTGAAGCTTTCTTT. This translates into CASSEGGEDTEAFF.

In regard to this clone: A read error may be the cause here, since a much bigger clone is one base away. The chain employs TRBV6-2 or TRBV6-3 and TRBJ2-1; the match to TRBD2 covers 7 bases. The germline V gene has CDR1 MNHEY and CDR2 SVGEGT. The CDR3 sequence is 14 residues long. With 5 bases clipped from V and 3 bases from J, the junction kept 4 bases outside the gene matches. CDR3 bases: TGTGCCAGCAGTCCCGGGACTAACTACAATGAGCAGTTCTTC. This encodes CASSPGTNYNEQFF.

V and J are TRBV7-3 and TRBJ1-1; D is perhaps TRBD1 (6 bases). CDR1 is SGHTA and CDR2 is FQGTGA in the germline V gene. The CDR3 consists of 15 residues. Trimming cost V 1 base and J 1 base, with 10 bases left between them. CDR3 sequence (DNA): TGTGCCAGCAGCTTAAGGACAGTGAGGAACACTGAAGCTTTCTTT. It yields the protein CASSLRTVRNTEAFF.

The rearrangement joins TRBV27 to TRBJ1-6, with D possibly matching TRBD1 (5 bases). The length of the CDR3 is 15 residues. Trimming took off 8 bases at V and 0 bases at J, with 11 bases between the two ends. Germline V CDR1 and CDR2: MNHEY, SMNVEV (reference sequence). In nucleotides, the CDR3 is TGTGCCAGCTCCCACAGGATCTCCTATAATTCACCCCTCCACTTT. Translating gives CASSHRISYNSPLHF.

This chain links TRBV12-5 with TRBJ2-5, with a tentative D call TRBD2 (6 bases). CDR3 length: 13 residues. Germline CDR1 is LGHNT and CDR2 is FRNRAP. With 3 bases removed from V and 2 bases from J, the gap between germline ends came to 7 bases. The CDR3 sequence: CASGFAGQETQYF. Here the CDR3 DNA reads TGTGCTAGTGGTTTTGCGGGACAAGAGACCCAGTACTTC.

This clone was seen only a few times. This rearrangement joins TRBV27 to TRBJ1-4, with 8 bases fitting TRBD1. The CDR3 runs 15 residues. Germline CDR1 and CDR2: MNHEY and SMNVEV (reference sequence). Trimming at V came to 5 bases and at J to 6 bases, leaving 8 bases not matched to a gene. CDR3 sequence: CASSQGASVHEKLFF. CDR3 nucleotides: TGTGCCAGCAGTCAGGGGGCGTCGGTCCATGAAAAACTGTTTTTT.

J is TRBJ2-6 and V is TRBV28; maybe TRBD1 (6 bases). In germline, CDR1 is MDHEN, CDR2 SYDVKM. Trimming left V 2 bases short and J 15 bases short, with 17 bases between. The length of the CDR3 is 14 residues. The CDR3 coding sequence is TGTGCCAGCAGTTTAGACAGGTGGGGAGAGGACCTGACTTTC. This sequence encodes CASSLDRWGEDLTF.

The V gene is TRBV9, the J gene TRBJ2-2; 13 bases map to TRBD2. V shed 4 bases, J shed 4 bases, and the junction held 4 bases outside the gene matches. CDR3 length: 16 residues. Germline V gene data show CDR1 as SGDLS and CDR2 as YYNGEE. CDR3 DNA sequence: TGTGCCAGCAGCACCCGACTAGCGGGGGGCACCGGGGAGCTGTTTTTT. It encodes CASSTRLAGGTGELFF.

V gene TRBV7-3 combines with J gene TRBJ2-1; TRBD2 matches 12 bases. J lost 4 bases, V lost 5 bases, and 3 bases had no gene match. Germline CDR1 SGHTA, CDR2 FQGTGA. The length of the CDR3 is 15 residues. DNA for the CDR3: TGTGCCAGCAGCCCTACTAGCGGGAGGTACAATGAGCAGTTCTTC. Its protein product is CASSPTSGRYNEQFF.

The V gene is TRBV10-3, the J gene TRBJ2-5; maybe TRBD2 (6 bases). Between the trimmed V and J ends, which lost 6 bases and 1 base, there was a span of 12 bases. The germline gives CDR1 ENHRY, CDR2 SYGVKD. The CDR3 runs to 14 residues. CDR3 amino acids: CAISETGAQETQYF. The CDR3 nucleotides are TGTGCCATCAGCGAGACGGGAGCCCAAGAGACCCAGTACTTC.

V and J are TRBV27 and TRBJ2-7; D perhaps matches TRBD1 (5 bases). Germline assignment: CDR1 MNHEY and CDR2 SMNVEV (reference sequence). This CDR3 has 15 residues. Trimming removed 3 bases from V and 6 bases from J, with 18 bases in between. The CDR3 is CASSLGQGKVGEQYF. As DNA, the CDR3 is TGTGCCAGCAGTTTGGGCCAGGGCAAGGTCGGCGAGCAGTACTTC.

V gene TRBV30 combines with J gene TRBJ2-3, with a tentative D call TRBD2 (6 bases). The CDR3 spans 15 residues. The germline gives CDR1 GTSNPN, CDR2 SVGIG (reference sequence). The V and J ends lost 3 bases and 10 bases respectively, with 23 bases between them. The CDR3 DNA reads TGTGCCTGGAGCAATTATCCGTCGGAGGGCGTCGCGCAGTATTTT. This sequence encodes CAWSNYPSEGVAQYF.

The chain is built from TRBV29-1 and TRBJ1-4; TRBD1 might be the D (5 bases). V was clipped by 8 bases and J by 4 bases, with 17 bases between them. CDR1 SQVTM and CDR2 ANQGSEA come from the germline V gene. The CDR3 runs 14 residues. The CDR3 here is CSSRGGSNNEKLFF. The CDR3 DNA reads TGCAGCTCCCGGGGGGGGTCTAATAATGAAAAACTGTTTTTT.

The CDR3 reads CASSLQQGSYEQYF. The CDR3 DNA follows: TGTGCCAGCAGCTTACAACAGGGCTCCTACGAGCAGTACTTC. This chain links TRBV7-3 with TRBJ2-7; a possible D gene is TRBD1 (6 bases). This CDR3 has 14 amino acids. Germline values: CDR1 SGHTA, CDR2 FQGTGA. With 2 bases removed from V and 0 bases from J, the gap between germline ends came to 8 bases.

The CDR3 bases are TGTGCCAGCAGGGAGGGAGGAGAGACCCAGTACTTC. Translated: CASREGGETQYF. The J gene is TRBJ2-5, the V gene TRBV6-5, with a possible D match to TRBD2 (6 bases). This CDR3 spans 12 amino acids. Germline V gene data show CDR1 as MNHEY and CDR2 as SVGAGI. The V gene lost 6 bases and the J gene lost 4 bases, with 9 bases spanning the gap.

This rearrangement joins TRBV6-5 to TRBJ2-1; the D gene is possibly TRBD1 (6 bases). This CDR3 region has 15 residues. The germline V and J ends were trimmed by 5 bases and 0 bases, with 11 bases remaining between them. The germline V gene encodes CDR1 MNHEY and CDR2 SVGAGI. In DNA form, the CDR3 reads TGTGCCAGCAGTCCTGGACAGAGCTCCTACAATGAGCAGTTCTTC. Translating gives CASSPGQSSYNEQFF.

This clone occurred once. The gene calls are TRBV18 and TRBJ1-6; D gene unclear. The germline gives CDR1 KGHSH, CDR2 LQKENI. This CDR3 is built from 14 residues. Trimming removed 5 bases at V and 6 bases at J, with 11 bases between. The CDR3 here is CASSKTGVNSPLHF. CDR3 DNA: TGTGCCAGCTCAAAAACCGGGGTTAATTCACCCCTCCACTTT.

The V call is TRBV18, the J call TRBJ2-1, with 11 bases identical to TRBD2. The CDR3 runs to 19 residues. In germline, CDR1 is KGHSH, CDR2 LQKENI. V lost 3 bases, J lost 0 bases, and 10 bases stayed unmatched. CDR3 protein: CASSPGGLAGSSSYNEQFF. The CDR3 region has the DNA TGTGCCAGCTCACCGGGCGGACTAGCGGGTTCGAGCTCCTACAATGAGCAGTTCTTC.

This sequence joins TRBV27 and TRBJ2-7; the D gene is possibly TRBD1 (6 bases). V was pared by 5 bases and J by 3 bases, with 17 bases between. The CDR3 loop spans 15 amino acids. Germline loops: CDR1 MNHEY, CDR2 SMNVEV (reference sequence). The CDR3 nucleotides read TGTGCCAGCAGTCCCAAGGACAGCCGTTACTACGAGCAGTACTTC. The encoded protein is CASSPKDSRYYEQYF.

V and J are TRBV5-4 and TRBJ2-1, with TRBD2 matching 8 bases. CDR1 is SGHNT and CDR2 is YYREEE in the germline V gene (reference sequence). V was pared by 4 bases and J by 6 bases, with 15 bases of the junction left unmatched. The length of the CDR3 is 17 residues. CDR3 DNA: TGTGCCAGCAGCGATAAAACCAGCGGGAGTAATCGCAATGAGCAGTTCTTC. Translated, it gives CASSDKTSGSNRNEQFF.

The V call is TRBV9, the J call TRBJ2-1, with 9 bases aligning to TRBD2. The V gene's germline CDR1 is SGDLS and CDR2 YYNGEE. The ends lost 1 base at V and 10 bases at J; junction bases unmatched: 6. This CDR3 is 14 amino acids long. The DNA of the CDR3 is TGTGCCAGCAGCGTATCCCCGACTAGCGGCGAGCAGTTCTTC. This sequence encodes CASSVSPTSGEQFF.

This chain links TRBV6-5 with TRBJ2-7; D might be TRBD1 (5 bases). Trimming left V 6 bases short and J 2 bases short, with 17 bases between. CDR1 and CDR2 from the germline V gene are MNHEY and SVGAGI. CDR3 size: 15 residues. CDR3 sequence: CASRHQGNRAYEQYF. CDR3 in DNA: TGTGCCAGCAGACATCAGGGTAATCGCGCCTACGAGCAGTACTTC.

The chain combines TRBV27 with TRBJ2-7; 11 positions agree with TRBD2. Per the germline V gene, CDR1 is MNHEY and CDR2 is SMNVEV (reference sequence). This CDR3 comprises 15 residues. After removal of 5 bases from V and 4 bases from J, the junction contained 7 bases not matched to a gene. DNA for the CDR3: TGTGCCAGCAGTCACAGACTAGCGGGAAGATACGAGCAGTACTTC. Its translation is CASSHRLAGRYEQYF.

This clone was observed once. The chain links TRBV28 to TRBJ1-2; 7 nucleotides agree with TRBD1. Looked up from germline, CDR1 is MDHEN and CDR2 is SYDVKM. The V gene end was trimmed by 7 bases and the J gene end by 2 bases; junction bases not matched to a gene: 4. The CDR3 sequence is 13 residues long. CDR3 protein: CASIGQANYGYTF. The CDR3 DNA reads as TGTGCCAGCATCGGACAGGCCAACTATGGCTACACCTTC.

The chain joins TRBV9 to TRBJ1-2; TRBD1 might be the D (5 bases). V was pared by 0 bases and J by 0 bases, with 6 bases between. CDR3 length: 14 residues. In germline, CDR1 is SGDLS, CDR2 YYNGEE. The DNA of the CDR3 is TGTGCCAGCAGCGTAGGACAGCCTAACTATGGCTACACCTTC. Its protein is CASSVGQPNYGYTF.

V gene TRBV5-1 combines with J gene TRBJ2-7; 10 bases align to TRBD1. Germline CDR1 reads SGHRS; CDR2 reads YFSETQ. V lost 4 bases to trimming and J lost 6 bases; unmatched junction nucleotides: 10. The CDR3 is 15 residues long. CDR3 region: CASSLVTGTGAEQYF. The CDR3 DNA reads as TGCGCCAGCAGCCTGGTTACCGGGACAGGGGCCGAGCAGTACTTC.

The CDR3 sequence: CASRGRGSYNSPLHF. DNA for the CDR3: TGTGCCAGCAGAGGGAGGGGCTCCTATAATTCACCCCTCCACTTT. The V and J genes are TRBV11-2 and TRBJ1-6; weak D call: TRBD1 (5 bases). There are 15 residues in the CDR3. CDR1 is SGHAT, CDR2 FQNNGV, per germline. V was shortened by 6 bases and J by 0 bases, with 9 bases between the two germline ends.

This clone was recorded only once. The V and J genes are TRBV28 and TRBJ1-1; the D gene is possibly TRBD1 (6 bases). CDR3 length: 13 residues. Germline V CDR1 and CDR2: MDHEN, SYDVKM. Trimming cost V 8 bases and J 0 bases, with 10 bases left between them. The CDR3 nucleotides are TGTGCCAGCGAGGGGGGGTTGAACACTGAAGCTTTCTTT. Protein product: CASEGGLNTEAFF.